This TCR beta chain was sequenced in a study of PD-L1 blockade in urothelial cancer. Study in general: Investigators checked blood 3 weeks (second dose) and 6 weeks after treatment start.

The protocol was immunoSEQ multiplex PCR, while the TCRdb copy is restricted to in-frame clones and leaves out a portion. This table has around 56,000 clones, 85% to 90% appearing once. Patients' cancers were locally advanced or metastatic urothelial carcinomas. Germline V gene data show CDR1 as SGHTA and CDR2 as FQGNSA. V dropped 1 base and J dropped 6; count of bases not matched to a gene: 4. The CDR3 totals 15 residues. This sequence joins TRBV7-2 and TRBJ2-3, with 10 bases matching TRBD2. The receptor's source is a man aged 50-60 years with urothelial cancer. Sample: PBMCs, taken around atezolizumab (anti-PD-L1) treatment. The CDR3 region is CASSLELAGSDTQYF. The CDR3 DNA is TGTGCCAGCAGCTTAGAACTAGCGGGGTCTGATACGCAGTATTTT.